This T cell receptor beta chain originates from a study of T cells in Graves' hyperthyroidism and ophthalmopathy. CDR3 length: 14 residues. Looked up from germline, CDR1 is SNHLY and CDR2 is FYNNEI. The V end was cut by 6 bases, the J end by 6 bases, with 18 bases between. Diagnoses were made from clinical symptoms, serum measures (thyroxine and TRAb), thyroid ultrasound and orbital computed tomography. Template material for amplifying TCR beta CDR3 regions consisted of RNA transcripts. First-round RT-PCR with HTBI primers amplified the TCR CDR3 region. TCRdb fed the multiplex PCR reads into MiXCR, producing one record per CDR3 protein. Among about 560,000 distinct CDR3 sequences, about half were seen once, and the ten largest hold 8.2%.

This receptor was identified in a woman aged 18-30 years with Graves' hyperthyroidism. This rearrangement joins TRBV2 to TRBJ2-7, with D hard to call. Sequencing was done on a sample of peripheral blood or thyroid tissue (not recorded which). The CDR3 DNA reads TGTGCCAGCAGCCAAGATGAGACATCGTCCGAGCAGTACTTC. This gives the protein CASSQDETSSEQYF.